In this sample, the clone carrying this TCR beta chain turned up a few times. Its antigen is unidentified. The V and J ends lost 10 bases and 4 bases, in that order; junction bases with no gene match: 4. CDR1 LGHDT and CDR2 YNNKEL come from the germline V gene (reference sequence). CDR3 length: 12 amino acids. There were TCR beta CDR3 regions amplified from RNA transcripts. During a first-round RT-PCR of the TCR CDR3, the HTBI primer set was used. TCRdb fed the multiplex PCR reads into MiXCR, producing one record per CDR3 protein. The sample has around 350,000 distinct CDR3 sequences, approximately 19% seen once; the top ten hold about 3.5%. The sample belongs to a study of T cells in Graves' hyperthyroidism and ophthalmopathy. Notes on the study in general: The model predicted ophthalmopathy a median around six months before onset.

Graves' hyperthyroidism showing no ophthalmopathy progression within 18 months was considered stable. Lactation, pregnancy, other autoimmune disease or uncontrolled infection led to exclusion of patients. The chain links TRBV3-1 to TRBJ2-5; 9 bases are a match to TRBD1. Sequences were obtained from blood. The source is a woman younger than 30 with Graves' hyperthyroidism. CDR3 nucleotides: TGTGCCACCGCGGACAGGGGAGAGACCCAGTACTTC. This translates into CATADRGETQYF.